This paragraph covers one TCR beta chain sequence. These data are taken from a study of cytomegalovirus exposure and HLA in healthy donors. The PCR employed 60 Vbeta primers together with 13 Jbeta primers. Clones were sequenced by immunoSEQ multiplex PCR, and TCRdb holds only the in-frame ones, with some missing. The table includes about 130,000 clones, 65% to 90% detected once. The V end lost 1 base, the J end lost 1 base, and 16 bases lay between the germline ends. Germline CDR1 is MGHRA and CDR2 is YSYEKL. This CDR3 has 17 residues. The J gene is TRBJ1-2, the V gene TRBV4-1; D unresolved. The sequencing sample was made of PBMCs. The source is a young man in good health and CMV-seronegative. The CDR3 coding sequence is TGCGCCAGCAGCCAAGTTCCATCCGGGGTTAGTAACTATGGCTACACCTTC. As protein: CASSQVPSGVSNYGYTF.